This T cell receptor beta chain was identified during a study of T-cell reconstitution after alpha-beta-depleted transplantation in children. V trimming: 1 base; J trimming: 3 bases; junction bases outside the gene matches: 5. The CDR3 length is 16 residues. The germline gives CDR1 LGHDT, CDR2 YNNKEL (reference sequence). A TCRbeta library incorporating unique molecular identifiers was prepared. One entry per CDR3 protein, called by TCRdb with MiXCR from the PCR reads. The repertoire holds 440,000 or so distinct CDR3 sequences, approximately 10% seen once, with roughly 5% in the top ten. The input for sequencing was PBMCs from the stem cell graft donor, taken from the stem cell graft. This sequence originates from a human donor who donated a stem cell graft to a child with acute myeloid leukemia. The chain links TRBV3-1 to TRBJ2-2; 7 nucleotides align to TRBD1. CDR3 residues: CASSQVGGADTGELFF. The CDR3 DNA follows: TGTGCCAGCAGCCAAGTAGGGGGCGCGGACACCGGGGAGCTGTTTTTT.